This entry is about one TCR beta chain. The clone's antigen remains unknown. Base qualities are missing; no much larger clone stands one base away. The data originate from a study of shared clonotypes between healthy human individuals (dated by TCRdb to 2020 to 2022). As for the study more broadly: A couple of women and a few men aged 18 to 49 years were included in the cohort. For each donor, CD4 naive and CD4 memory were each run on three plates, CD8 naive on two plates, and CD8 memory on one plate. Blood TCR repertoires of four to six healthy adults were deeply sequenced to estimate repertoire size and the extent of clonotype sharing between individuals. To increase sequencing depth and limit assay-specific biases, TCR repertoire library preparation and sequencing were carried out by different laboratories using diverse techniques. Per donor, leukapheresis produced somewhere between about 0.8 and 9 billion PBMCs.

What the study reported, not specific to this receptor: Naive subsets generally had larger estimated clonotype richness than memory subsets. Because the study included only a small number of donors, the genetic and exposure-history diversity represented was limited. Rarefaction of sorted-subset datasets indicated incomplete sequencing despite the large sequencing depth. Based on pairwise subsampling, the degree of clonotype sharing among donors was expected to be affected by sequencing depth. Higher generation probabilities were observed for clonotypes shared by all four sorted-subset donors than for non-shared clonotypes. Sampling was restricted to blood, and TCR repertoires in tissue are likely to differ from TCR repertoires in blood. When a handful of donors were compared, the shared fraction of clonotypes was about 5% for naive CD4, about 4% for naive CD8, about 2.4% for memory CD4, and about 0.36% for memory CD8.

Using the deep immunoSEQ assay, multiplex PCR amplified TCR CDR3 regions from genomic DNA. Genomic DNA extracted from each cell subset was distributed evenly over all wells of several immunoSEQ 96-well plates, and each plate served as one replicate. For sorted subsets, around 200 ng genomic DNA, equal to 30,000 to 35,000 T cell genomes, was loaded into each replicate PCR. Purified libraries were measured with a Qubit 3.0 fluorometer, size-checked on a Bioanalyzer 2100, and measured again with the KAPA Library Quantification kit. A separate single-read 150-cycle Illumina NextSeq 550 flow cell was used to sequence each immunoSEQ 96-well plate. On the authors' methods: Because the immunoSEQ output held only junctional sequences and lacked quality scores, the filtering could not match the filtering applied to full-length reads. To assign V/J genes and CDR3, sequences were annotated against IMGT germline references using PyIR, a Python wrapper for IgBLAST v1.9. Reads with weak V/J assignments (E-value above 1e-6), missing CDR3, stop codons, out-of-frame junctions, or ambiguous translated residues were removed. A V3J clonotype was defined by an identical inferred V gene, J gene, and CDR3 amino acid sequence. Percentage overlap between repertoires was computed as shared unique clonotypes divided by the size of the smaller repertoire. Three approaches were used to assess repertoire richness: RTK rarefaction, the Chao1 estimator, and Recon v2.1 estimates of unobserved clonotypes. OLGA was used to compute generation probabilities for all TCRbeta clonotypes that the gDNA method yielded from a handful of donors. TCRdb holds this immuneACCESS table with in-frame rearrangements only. Some clones are missing; in checked studies, unresolved V genes explain under half, and the rest has no known cause. V, J and clone size are those of that table, while D and trimming were read from the DNA. This sample comprises around 2,000,000 clones, 85% to 95% of them detected only once. About 1.8% of the sample lies in the top ten.

Reading the germline V gene gives CDR1 SGHVS and CDR2 FQNEAQ. V gives up 5 bases and J gives up 6 bases, and the segment between their germline ends measures 20 bases. The CDR3 contains 16 residues, cysteine and phenylalanine counted. Left in the record is the CDR3 DNA by itself, 48 bases read in frame from the first base. For the CD8 naive samples, CD45RO-negative cells were positively selected for CCR7, yielding a CD45RA+CCR7+ population from which TemRA cells were excluded. The donors were healthy, HIV-negative adults who had no recently reported acute infections or vaccinations. Only Caucasian adults living in Nashville, Tennessee, USA were represented among the donors. Blood was collected by leukapheresis, and PBMCs were isolated by Ficoll-Histopaque density gradient centrifugation and then cryopreserved in liquid nitrogen vapor phase. Analytical flow cytometry was used to check the purity and quantity of every magnetically sorted T cell population. Each sorted fraction had its genomic DNA isolated and then quantified by UV absorbance on a Nanodrop 2000c.

The material sequenced was naive CD8+ T cells from PBMCs. The cell subset or site label, read with the paper, signifies: CD45RA+CCR7+. This sequence originates from a man aged 18-30 years in good health. Some clones in this sample may be carry-over from other donors' samples. The chain is encoded by TRBV7-8 joined to TRBJ2-1, with TRBD2 tentatively as D gene (6 bases match). The DNA sequence follows: TGTGCCAGCAGCCCGGTGGGGAGGAAGAGGTTCAATGAGCAGTTCTTC. This sequence encodes CASSPVGRKRFNEQFF. Extended through the reference TRBV7-8 and TRBJ2-1 proteins, this CDR3 yields the full variable domain: GAGVSQSPRYKVAKRGQDVALRCDPISGHVSLFWYQQALGQGPEFLTYFQNEAQLDKSGLPSDRFFAERPEGSVSTLKIQRTQQEDSAVYLCASSPVGRKRFNEQFFGPGTRLTVL.